The entry that follows covers one T cell receptor beta chain sequence. What it recognizes is unknown. The data are from a study of cytomegalovirus exposure and HLA in healthy donors. Overall study results and limits: Analyses of presence and absence presupposed an approximately uniform sequencing depth across donors. The study labeled around 160 TCR beta chains cytomegalovirus-associated. For TCR beta chains, V- and J-gene trimming was later linked to a missense DCLRE1C variant. There were some V segments, including TRBV6-2 and TRBV6-3, excluded as indistinguishable.

The CDR3 totals 15 residues. Looked up from germline, CDR1 is MNHNS and CDR2 is SASEGT. V was cut by 7 bases and J by 3 bases, with 13 bases left in between. The study ran its PCR with 60 Vbeta and 13 Jbeta primers. This table comes from immunoSEQ multiplex PCR, and its TCRdb copy is limited to in-frame clones, with some not included. The sample carries about 160,000 clones, approximately 77% recorded once. This chain connects TRBV6-1 to TRBJ1-6; D gene unclear. This receptor was obtained from a man aged 50-60 years in good health and CMV-seropositive. The sequencing sample was made of PBMCs. The CDR3 sequence: CASTQYNIYNSPLHF. The CDR3 DNA sequence: TGTGCCAGCACCCAGTATAACATCTATAATTCACCCCTCCACTTT.